The 3 T cell receptor beta chains below all came from one sample that was sequenced in a study of blood T cell repertoires in COVID-19. Clones were read by immunoSEQ multiplex PCR, and TCRdb kept only the in-frame ones, dropping some. The repertoire holds 40,000 to 55,000 clones, 75% to 85% seen once, with around 17% in the top ten. The sequenced sample was peripheral blood. Every receptor here comes from a man aged 40-49 years with acute or convalescent COVID-19.

The rearrangement joins TRBV5-5 to TRBJ1-2; 9 bases fit TRBD1. The CDR3 has 15 amino acids. Per the germline V gene, CDR1 is SGHKS and CDR2 is YYEKEE (reference sequence). Trimming took 3 bases from V and 2 from J; bases not matched to a gene: 5. CDR3 nucleotide sequence: TGTGCCAGCAGCTCCCGACAGGGGGACAACTATGGCTACACCTTC. Protein: CASSSRQGDNYGYTF.

This chain connects TRBV2 to TRBJ2-5; 12 bases are a match to TRBD2. Germline CDR1 and CDR2: SNHLY and FYNNEI. The CDR3 contains 16 residues. V lost 1 base to trimming and J lost 3 bases; unmatched junction nucleotides: 3. The DNA for the CDR3 is TGTGCCAGCAGTGAAGGACTAGCGGGGGTCGAAGAGACCCAGTACTTC. As protein: CASSEGLAGVEETQYF. The entire variable domain, with the rest obtained from reference TRBV2 and TRBJ2-5, is as follows: EPEVTQTPSHQVTQMGQEVILRCVPISNHLYFYWYRQILGQKVEFLVSFYNNEISEKSEIFDDQFSVERPDGSNFTLKIRSTKLEDSAMYFCASSEGLAGVEETQYFGPGTRLLVL.

The genes are TRBV7-2 and TRBJ1-2; the match to TRBD1 covers 10 bases. The CDR3 extends over 16 amino acids. Germline assignment: CDR1 SGHTA and CDR2 FQGNSA. Trimming removed 5 bases from V and 8 bases from J; junction bases left unmatched: 14. CDR3 residues: CASSLAIRDRGGGYTF. DNA for the CDR3: TGTGCCAGCAGCCTCGCCATCCGGGACAGGGGCGGCGGCTACACCTTC.